The 32 T cell receptor beta chains given below trace back to one sample, sequenced in a study of identical twins. TCRdb re-called the 5' RACE reads with MiXCR, one entry per CDR3 protein. Of about 460,000 distinct CDR3 sequences listed, approximately 15% were seen once; the top ten hold 0.52%. In addition, the sample was reused for a study of yellow fever vaccine responses in identical twins.

Material: CD4+ T cells sorted from blood. These receptor sequences come from a woman between 18 and 29 years old in good health.

This clonotype appeared a few times. The CDR3: CASSPKGQAPNEQFF. The CDR3 DNA is TGTGCCAGCTCACCAAAGGGACAGGCTCCCAATGAGCAGTTCTTC. The rearrangement uses TRBV18 and TRBJ2-1, with 8 bases that match TRBD1. Germline V gene lookup returns CDR1 KGHSH and CDR2 LQKENI. This CDR3 has 15 amino acids. Trimming removed 2 bases from V and 6 bases from J; junction bases left unmatched: 6.

This clonotype was detected only a few times. The chain links TRBV24-1 to TRBJ2-1, with TRBD1 identical over 10 bases. CDR3 size: 17 residues. Looked up from germline, CDR1 is KGHDR and CDR2 is SFDVKD. The J segment lost 5 bases and the V segment lost 2 bases, leaving 8 bases of the junction unmatched. This CDR3 is CATSDWGQGNKDNEQFF. The CDR3 nucleotides are TGTGCCACCAGTGATTGGGGACAGGGGAATAAGGACAATGAGCAGTTCTTC.

This clonotype was seen a few times. CDR3 amino acids: CASRTDRVTSYEQYF. The CDR3 DNA follows: TGTGCCAGCAGAACAGACAGGGTCACGAGCTACGAGCAGTACTTC. The rearrangement uses TRBV7-9 and TRBJ2-7; 7 nucleotides line up with TRBD1. This CDR3 is 15 amino acids long. Trimming removed 6 bases from V and 3 bases from J; junction bases left unmatched: 11. In germline, CDR1 is SEHNR, CDR2 FQNEAQ (reference sequence).

The chain combines TRBV6-5 with TRBJ2-1; 11 nucleotides match TRBD2. The germline CDR1 and CDR2 sequences are MNHEY and SVGAGI. Trimming took 2 bases from V and 7 from J; bases not matched to a gene: 10. The CDR3 has 17 amino acids. The CDR3 region is CASSYVTSGRIRNEQFF. The CDR3 bases are TGTGCCAGCAGTTACGTCACTAGCGGGAGAATTAGGAATGAGCAGTTCTTC.

This clonotype was detected many times. V usage is TRBV7-8 and J usage is TRBJ2-1; TRBD2 agrees at 8 bases. V gave up 5 bases and J gave up 1 base; unmatched junction bases: 10. CDR1 is SGHVS, CDR2 FQNEAQ, per germline. CDR3 length: 17 residues. For the CDR3, the DNA is TGTGCCAGCAGCGTCTGGGGGCGGGGGGTTTCCTACAATGAGCAGTTCTTC. It encodes CASSVWGRGVSYNEQFF.

This chain links TRBV18 with TRBJ2-4; TRBD1 matches 8 bases. V trimming: 4 bases; J trimming: 5 bases; junction bases outside the gene matches: 7. Germline CDR1 KGHSH, CDR2 LQKENI. The CDR3 is 15 residues long. The CDR3 protein is CASSQFPTGENIQYF. DNA for the CDR3: TGTGCCAGCTCACAGTTCCCGACAGGGGAAAACATTCAGTACTTC.

The rearrangement uses TRBV6-2 or TRBV6-3 and TRBJ2-2; the D call may be TRBD1 or TRBD2 (6 bases each). The CDR3 has 16 amino acids. V was pared by 5 bases and J by 0 bases, with 13 bases between. Germline V gene lookup returns CDR1 MNHEY and CDR2 SVGEGT. The CDR3 DNA is TGTGCCAGCAGTAATAACGGGGGCCCGAACACCGGGGAGCTGTTTTTT. It codes for CASSNNGGPNTGELFF.

This clonotype was observed a few times. The V call is TRBV27, the J call TRBJ2-5; the D is unclear. The germline CDR1 and CDR2 sequences are MNHEY and SMNVEV (reference sequence). This CDR3 comprises 17 residues. V was clipped by 6 bases and J by 1 base, with 21 bases between them. The CDR3 DNA reads TGTGCCAGCAGCCGACGGATAGAGAAACCTATCCAAGAGACCCAGTACTTC. This codes for CASSRRIEKPIQETQYF.

This clonotype occurred a few times. The chain joins TRBV7-3 to TRBJ2-1; 8 positions agree with TRBD2. This CDR3 is 19 amino acids long. V lost 4 bases, J lost 8 bases, and 22 bases stayed unmatched. CDR1 is SGHTA, CDR2 FQGTGA, per germline. The CDR3 loop reads CASSSKRRASGSQPDEQFF. The CDR3 coding sequence is TGTGCCAGCAGCTCCAAGAGGCGGGCTAGCGGGTCTCAACCCGATGAGCAGTTCTTC.

This clonotype was seen many times. The chain employs TRBV29-1 and TRBJ1-1; possible D gene TRBD1, 5 bases. The CDR3 runs 10 residues. Germline V lookup: CDR1 SQVTM, CDR2 ANQGSEA. Trimming took off 4 bases at V and 13 bases at J, with 13 bases between the two ends. The CDR3 loop reads CSVGVQGDFF. DNA for the CDR3: TGCAGCGTTGGGGTTCAGGGCGATTTCTTT.

This clonotype occurred a few times. The chain couples TRBV29-1 to TRBJ2-2, with 8 bases matching TRBD2. This CDR3 contains 14 residues. Germline values: CDR1 SQVTM, CDR2 ANQGSEA. V shed 5 bases, J shed 6 bases, and the junction held 8 bases outside the gene matches. CDR3 nucleotide sequence: TGCAGCGTTTTTGCGGGAGGAGTGGCCGGGGAGCTGTTTTTT. Amino acid sequence: CSVFAGGVAGELFF.

This clonotype was observed at least ten times. The chain links TRBV12-3 or TRBV12-4 to TRBJ2-2, with TRBD2 matching over 10 bases. CDR3 length equals 17 residues. The ends lost 2 bases at V and 6 bases at J; junction bases unmatched: 9. This CDR3 reads CASSLYPQAGGPGELFF. Here the CDR3 DNA reads TGTGCCAGCAGTTTATACCCGCAAGCGGGGGGGCCCGGGGAGCTGTTTTTT.

The chain links TRBV2 to TRBJ1-2, with D possibly TRBD1 on 5 matching bases. The V end was cut by 4 bases, the J end by 4 bases, with 10 bases between. There are 13 residues in the CDR3. Germline V lookup: CDR1 SNHLY, CDR2 FYNNEI. The CDR3 spells CASSGDLSYGYTF. DNA for the CDR3: TGTGCCAGCAGTGGGGACTTGAGCTATGGCTACACCTTC.

This sequence joins TRBV7-9 and TRBJ2-1; D remains unclear. V gave up 0 bases and J gave up 3 bases, with 9 bases separating them. The CDR3 runs 15 residues. The germline CDR1 and CDR2 sequences are SEHNR and FQNEAQ (reference sequence). For the CDR3, the DNA is TGTGCCAGCAGCTTAGCGATGAAGATCTACAATGAGCAGTTCTTC. Its protein product is CASSLAMKIYNEQFF. The full variable domain, rest sourced from reference TRBV7-9 and TRBJ2-1, is DTGVSQNPRHKITKRGQNVTFRCDPISEHNRLYWYRQTLGQGPEFLTYFQNEAQLEKSRLLSDRFSAERPKGSFSTLEIQRTEQGDSAMYLCASSLAMKIYNEQFFGPGTRLTVL.

This clonotype showed up just a few times. V usage is TRBV20-1 and J usage is TRBJ2-7; TRBD2 matches 12 bases. CDR3 length: 15 amino acids. Germline V gene lookup returns CDR1 DFQATT and CDR2 SNEGSKA (reference sequence). Trimming took 5 bases from V and 3 from J; bases not matched to a gene: 8. CDR3 sequence (DNA): TGCAGTGCTCGGGGGGGGGGACTAGCGGGCTACGAGCAGTACTTC. It is translated as CSARGGGLAGYEQYF.

This clonotype appeared a few times. J is TRBJ2-7 and V is TRBV6-1; D is uncertain. Between the trimmed V and J ends, which lost 4 bases and 0 bases, there was a span of 7 bases. The CDR3 loop spans 13 amino acids. The germline V gene has CDR1 MNHNS and CDR2 SASEGT. CDR3 bases: TGTGCCAGCAGTGTCTACATCTCCTACGAGCAGTACTTC. Residues: CASSVYISYEQYF.

This clonotype has more than one count but fewer than ten. The chain has TRBV11-2 and TRBJ2-7, with TRBD1 matching 10 bases. V was pared by 5 bases and J by 3 bases, with 7 bases of the junction left unmatched. The CDR3 has 15 residues. Germline CDR1 SGHAT, CDR2 FQNNGV. The CDR3 nucleotides read TGTGCCAGCAGCCGTGGGACAGGGGTATTCTACGAGCAGTACTTC. Translated, it gives CASSRGTGVFYEQYF. Complete variable domain (other parts from reference TRBV11-2 and TRBJ2-7): EAGVAQSPRYKIIEKRQSVAFWCNPISGHATLYWYQQILGQGPKLLIQFQNNGVVDDSQLPKDRFSAERLKGVDSTLKIQPAKLEDSAVYLCASSRGTGVFYEQYFGPGTRLTVT.

The chain uses TRBV5-1 and TRBJ2-5, with 13 bases that match TRBD2. Unmatched junction bases numbered 11, after V lost 4 bases and J lost 5 bases. Germline-derived CDR1 and CDR2 are SGHRS and YFSETQ. This CDR3 region has 17 residues. The CDR3 sequence: CASSLWTSGSGQETQYF. For the CDR3, the DNA is TGCGCCAGCAGCCTCTGGACTAGCGGGAGCGGTCAGGAGACCCAGTACTTC.

The rearrangement joins TRBV2 to TRBJ2-7; 7 nucleotides align to TRBD1. There are 13 residues in the CDR3. The V and J ends lost 4 bases and 2 bases, in that order; junction bases with no gene match: 2. Germline-derived CDR1 and CDR2 are SNHLY and FYNNEI. The CDR3 coding sequence is TGTGCCAGCAGTGGGGACAGTGCCTACGAGCAGTACTTC. Amino acid sequence: CASSGDSAYEQYF. The full variable domain, its missing parts supplied by reference TRBV2 and TRBJ2-7, is EPEVTQTPSHQVTQMGQEVILRCVPISNHLYFYWYRQILGQKVEFLVSFYNNEISEKSEIFDDQFSVERPDGSNFTLKIRSTKLEDSAMYFCASSGDSAYEQYFGPGTRLTVT.

This chain connects TRBV15 to TRBJ2-1, with a possible D match to TRBD2 (6 bases). CDR3 length equals 13 residues. The germline V gene has CDR1 LNHNV and CDR2 YYDKDF (reference sequence). V shed 8 bases and J shed 15 bases, with 23 bases lying between them. The CDR3 region has the DNA TGTGCCACCCTCGTAGGTACGGAGGGAATTTCGTTCTTC. Translated, it gives CATLVGTEGISFF.

The chain has TRBV12-3 or TRBV12-4 and TRBJ2-5; D is possibly TRBD2 (6 bases). The CDR3 runs 14 residues. V gave up 5 bases and J gave up 6 bases, with 16 bases separating them. The CDR3 DNA follows: TGTGCCAGCAGTACCCGGGGAGGCGTGCAGACCCAGTACTTC. It translates to CASSTRGGVQTQYF.

The genes are TRBV5-1 and TRBJ2-7, with D possibly being TRBD2 (6 bases). CDR3 size: 15 residues. CDR1 is SGHRS, CDR2 YFSETQ, per germline. V was trimmed by 2 bases and J by 5 bases, leaving 17 bases between them. The CDR3 loop is CASSFGSTGGNEQYF. The CDR3 region has the DNA TGCGCCAGCAGCTTTGGGTCAACCGGGGGTAACGAGCAGTACTTC.

This clonotype was observed a handful of times. The chain links TRBV19 to TRBJ1-1; D gene unclear. CDR3 length: 15 amino acids. The V and J ends lost 8 bases and 3 bases respectively, with 19 bases between them. Germline lookup yields CDR1 LNHDA and CDR2 SQIVND (reference sequence). The chain's CDR3 is CASAIDGTLHTEAFF. DNA of the CDR3: TGTGCCAGTGCTATAGATGGTACCTTGCACACTGAAGCTTTCTTT.

This clonotype was observed at least ten times. V gene TRBV12-3 or TRBV12-4 combines with J gene TRBJ1-2; possible D gene TRBD1, 5 bases. V was trimmed by 5 bases and J by 8 bases, leaving 21 bases between them. This CDR3 has 15 residues. CDR3: CASSTPKRGVAGYTF. CDR3 bases: TGTGCCAGCAGTACCCCCAAAAGGGGAGTGGCGGGCTACACCTTC.

This clonotype came up a few times. In DNA, the CDR3 is TGTGCCAGCAGTAACCCCGGGACTAGGCGCACAGATACGCAGTATTTT. The encoded protein is CASSNPGTRRTDTQYF. This chain links TRBV25-1 with TRBJ2-3; TRBD2 aligns across 8 bases. CDR3 length: 16 residues. The V gene end was trimmed by 5 bases and the J gene end by 1 base; junction bases not matched to a gene: 8. Germline lookup yields CDR1 MGHDK and CDR2 SYGVNS.

V usage is TRBV3-1 and J usage is TRBJ2-1; possible D gene TRBD2, 5 bases. The CDR3 has 15 amino acids. V was clipped by 2 bases and J by 8 bases, with 16 bases between them. Germline-derived CDR1 and CDR2 are LGHDT and YNNKEL (reference sequence). The CDR3 loop is CASSQTLGDLDEQFF. CDR3 sequence (DNA): TGTGCCAGCAGCCAAACGCTGGGAGATCTAGATGAGCAGTTCTTC.

This clonotype was counted at least ten times. V and J are TRBV7-6 and TRBJ2-1; D gene uncertain. The CDR3 has 11 amino acids. CDR1 is SGHVS and CDR2 is FNYEAQ in the germline V gene. V was clipped by 1 base and J by 7 bases, with 2 bases between them. The CDR3 coding sequence is TGTGCCAGCAGCTTAGAGAATGAGCAGTTCTTC. Translated: CASSLENEQFF.

The chain combines TRBV18 with TRBJ2-5; D perhaps matches TRBD1 (5 bases). Germline lookup yields CDR1 KGHSH and CDR2 LQKENI. The CDR3 runs 13 residues. The V gene lost 4 bases and the J gene lost 3 bases, with 9 bases spanning the gap. DNA of the CDR3: TGTGCCAGCTCACTAATACAGGAAGAGACCCAGTACTTC. Its protein product is CASSLIQEETQYF. Combining the CDR3 with reference TRBV18 and TRBJ2-5 gives the whole variable domain NAGVMQNPRHLVRRRGQEARLRCSPMKGHSHVYWYRQLPEEGLKFMVYLQKENIIDESGMPKERFSAEFPKEGPSILRIQQVVRGDSAAYFCASSLIQEETQYFGPGTRLLVL.

This clonotype was observed a handful of times. The gene calls are TRBV7-2 and TRBJ2-5; D assignment may be TRBD1 or TRBD2 (6 bases each). Germline V CDR1 and CDR2: SGHTA, FQGNSA. Trimming pared 6 bases from V and 5 bases from J, leaving 10 bases between. The CDR3 loop spans 12 amino acids. CDR3 sequence: CASRRGGETQYF. CDR3 in DNA: TGTGCCAGCAGACGAGGGGGGGAGACCCAGTACTTC.

This clonotype was seen at least ten times. The gene calls are TRBV12-3 or TRBV12-4 and TRBJ2-5; D may be TRBD1 or TRBD2 (5 bases each). CDR3 size: 14 residues. The V and J ends lost 6 bases and 4 bases respectively, with 15 bases between them. The DNA of the CDR3 is TGTGCCAGCAGCCCAGGGAGAACCCCAGAGACCCAGTACTTC. Translation: CASSPGRTPETQYF.

This clonotype appeared many times. The CDR3 coding sequence is TGTGCCATCAGTCCGACAGGCTCCTACGAGCAGTACTTC. Its translation is CAISPTGSYEQYF. The chain combines TRBV10-3 with TRBJ2-7; TRBD1 is a possible D gene (6 bases). The CDR3 is made up of 13 amino acids. V was trimmed by 5 bases and J by 0 bases, leaving 8 bases between them. Germline V lookup: CDR1 ENHRY, CDR2 SYGVKD.

V gene TRBV7-8 combines with J gene TRBJ2-1; D remains ambiguous. CDR1 is SGHVS, CDR2 FQNEAQ, per germline. This CDR3 has 14 amino acids. Trimming removed 5 bases from V and 4 bases from J, with 12 bases in between. The CDR3 sequence: CASSLSTLYNEQFF. DNA for the CDR3: TGTGCCAGCAGCCTGTCTACTTTGTACAATGAGCAGTTCTTC.